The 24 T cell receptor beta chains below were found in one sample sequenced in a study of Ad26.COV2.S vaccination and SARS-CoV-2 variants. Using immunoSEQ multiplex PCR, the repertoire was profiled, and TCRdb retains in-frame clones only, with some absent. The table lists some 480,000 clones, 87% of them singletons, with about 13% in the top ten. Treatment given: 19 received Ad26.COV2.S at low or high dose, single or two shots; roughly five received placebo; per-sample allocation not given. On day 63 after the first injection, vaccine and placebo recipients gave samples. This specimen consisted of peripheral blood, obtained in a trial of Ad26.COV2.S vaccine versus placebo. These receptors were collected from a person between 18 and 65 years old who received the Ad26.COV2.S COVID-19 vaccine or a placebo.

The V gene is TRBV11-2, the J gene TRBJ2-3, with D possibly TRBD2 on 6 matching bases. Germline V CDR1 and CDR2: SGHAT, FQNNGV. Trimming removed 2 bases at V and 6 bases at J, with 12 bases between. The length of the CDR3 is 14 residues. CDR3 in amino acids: CASSLTRSGDTQYF. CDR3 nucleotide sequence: TGTGCCAGCAGCTTAACTCGGAGCGGGGATACGCAGTATTTT.

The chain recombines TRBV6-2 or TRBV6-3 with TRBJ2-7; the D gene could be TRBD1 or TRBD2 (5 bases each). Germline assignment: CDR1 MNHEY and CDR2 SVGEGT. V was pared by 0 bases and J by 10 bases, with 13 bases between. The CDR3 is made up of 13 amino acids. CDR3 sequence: CASSYSEGLLQYF. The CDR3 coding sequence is TGTGCCAGCAGTTACTCCGAGGGGCTCCTCCAGTACTTC.

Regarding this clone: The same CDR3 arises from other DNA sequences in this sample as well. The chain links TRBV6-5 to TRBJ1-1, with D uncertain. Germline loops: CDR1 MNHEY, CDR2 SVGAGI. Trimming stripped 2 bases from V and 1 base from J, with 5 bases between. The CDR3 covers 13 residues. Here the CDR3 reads CASSYGWNTEAFF. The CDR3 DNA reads TGTGCCAGCAGTTACGGGTGGAACACTGAAGCTTTCTTT.

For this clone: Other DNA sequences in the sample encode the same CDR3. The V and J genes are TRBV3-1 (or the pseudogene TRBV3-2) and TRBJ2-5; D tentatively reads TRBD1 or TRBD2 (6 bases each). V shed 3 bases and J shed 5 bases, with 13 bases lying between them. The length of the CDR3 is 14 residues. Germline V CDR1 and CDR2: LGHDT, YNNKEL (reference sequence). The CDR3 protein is CASSQGAGWETQYF. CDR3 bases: TGTGCCAGCAGCCAGGGGGCGGGGTGGGAGACCCAGTACTTC.

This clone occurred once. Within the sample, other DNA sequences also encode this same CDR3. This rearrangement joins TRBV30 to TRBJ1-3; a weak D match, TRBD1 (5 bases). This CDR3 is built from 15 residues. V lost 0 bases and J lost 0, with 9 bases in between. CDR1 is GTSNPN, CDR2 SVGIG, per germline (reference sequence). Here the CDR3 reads CAWSVLGGSGNTIYF. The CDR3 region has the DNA TGTGCCTGGAGTGTACTCGGGGGCTCTGGAAACACCATATATTTT.

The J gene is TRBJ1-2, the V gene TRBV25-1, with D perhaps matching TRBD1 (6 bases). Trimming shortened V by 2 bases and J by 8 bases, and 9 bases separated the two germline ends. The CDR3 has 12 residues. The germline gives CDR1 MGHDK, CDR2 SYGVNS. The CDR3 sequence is CASSEIRGGYTF. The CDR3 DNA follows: TGTGCCAGCAGTGAAATAAGGGGGGGCTACACCTTC.

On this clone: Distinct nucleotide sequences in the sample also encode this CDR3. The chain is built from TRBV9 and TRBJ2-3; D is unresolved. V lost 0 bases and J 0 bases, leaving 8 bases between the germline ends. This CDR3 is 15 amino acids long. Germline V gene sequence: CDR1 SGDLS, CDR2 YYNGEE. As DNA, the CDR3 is TGTGCCAGCAGCGTAGTGGGATCTAGCACAGATACGCAGTATTTT. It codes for CASSVVGSSTDTQYF.

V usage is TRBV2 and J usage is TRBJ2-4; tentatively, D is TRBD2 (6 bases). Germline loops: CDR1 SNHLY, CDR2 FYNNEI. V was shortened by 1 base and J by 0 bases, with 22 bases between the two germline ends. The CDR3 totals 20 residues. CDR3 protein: CASSEVGRGSAEIAKNIQYF. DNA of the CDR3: TGTGCCAGCAGTGAAGTGGGGCGGGGATCAGCGGAAATAGCCAAAAACATTCAGTACTTC.

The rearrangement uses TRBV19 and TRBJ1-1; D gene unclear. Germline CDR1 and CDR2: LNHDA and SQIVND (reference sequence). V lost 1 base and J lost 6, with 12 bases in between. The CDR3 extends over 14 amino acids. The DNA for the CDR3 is TGTGCCAGTAGTATAGTTGGCGTGGCCTCTGAAGCTTTCTTT. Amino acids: CASSIVGVASEAFF.

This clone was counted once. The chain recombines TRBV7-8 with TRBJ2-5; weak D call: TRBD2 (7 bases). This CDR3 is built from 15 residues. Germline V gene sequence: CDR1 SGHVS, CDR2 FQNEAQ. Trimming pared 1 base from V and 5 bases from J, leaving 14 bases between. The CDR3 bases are TGTGCCAGCAGCTTAGTCGGGGGGCGTGAGGAGACCCAGTACTTC. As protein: CASSLVGGREETQYF.

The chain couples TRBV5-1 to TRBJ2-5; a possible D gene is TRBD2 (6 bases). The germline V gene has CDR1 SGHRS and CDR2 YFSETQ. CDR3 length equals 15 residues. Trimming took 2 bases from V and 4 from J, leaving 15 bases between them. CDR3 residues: CASSFQTAGGETQYF. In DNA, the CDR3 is TGCGCCAGCAGCTTTCAAACAGCCGGGGGAGAGACCCAGTACTTC.

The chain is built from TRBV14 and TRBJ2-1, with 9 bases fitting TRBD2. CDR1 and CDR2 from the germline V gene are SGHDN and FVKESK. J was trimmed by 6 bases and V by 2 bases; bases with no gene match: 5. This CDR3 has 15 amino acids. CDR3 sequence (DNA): TGTGCCAGCAGCCAAAGGGGACTAGCCCCCAATGAGCAGTTCTTC. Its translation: CASSQRGLAPNEQFF.

The CDR3 sequence: CASSSGLAAYEQYF. CDR3 DNA sequence: TGTGCCAGCAGCTCCGGACTAGCGGCATACGAGCAGTACTTC. The rearrangement joins TRBV7-9 to TRBJ2-7; 10 bases are a match to TRBD2. The CDR3 extends over 14 amino acids. From germline, CDR1 is SEHNR and CDR2 FQNEAQ (reference sequence). V shed 4 bases and J 4 bases; nucleotides not matched to a gene: 4.

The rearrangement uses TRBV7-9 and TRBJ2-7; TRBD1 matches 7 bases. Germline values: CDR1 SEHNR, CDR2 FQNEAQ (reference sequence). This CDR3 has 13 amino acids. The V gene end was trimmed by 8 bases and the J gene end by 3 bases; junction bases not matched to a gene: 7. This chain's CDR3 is CASLRDSDYEQYF. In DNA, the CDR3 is TGTGCCAGCCTCCGGGACAGCGACTACGAGCAGTACTTC.

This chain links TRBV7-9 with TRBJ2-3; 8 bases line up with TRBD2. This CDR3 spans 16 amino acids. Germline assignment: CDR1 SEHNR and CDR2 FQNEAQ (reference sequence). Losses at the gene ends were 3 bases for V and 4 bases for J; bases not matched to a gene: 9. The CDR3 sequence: CASSLSLAGTADTQYF. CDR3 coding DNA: TGTGCCAGCAGCTTGAGCCTAGCGGGTACGGCAGATACGCAGTATTTT.

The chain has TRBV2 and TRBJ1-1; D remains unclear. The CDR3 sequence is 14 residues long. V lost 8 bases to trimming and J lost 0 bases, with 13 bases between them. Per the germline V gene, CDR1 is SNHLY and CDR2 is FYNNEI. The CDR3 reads CASHYATMNTEAFF. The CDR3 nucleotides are TGTGCCAGCCACTATGCGACAATGAACACTGAAGCTTTCTTT. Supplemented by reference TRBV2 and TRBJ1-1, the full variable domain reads EPEVTQTPSHQVTQMGQEVILRCVPISNHLYFYWYRQILGQKVEFLVSFYNNEISEKSEIFDDQFSVERPDGSNFTLKIRSTKLEDSAMYFCASHYATMNTEAFFGQGTRLTVV.

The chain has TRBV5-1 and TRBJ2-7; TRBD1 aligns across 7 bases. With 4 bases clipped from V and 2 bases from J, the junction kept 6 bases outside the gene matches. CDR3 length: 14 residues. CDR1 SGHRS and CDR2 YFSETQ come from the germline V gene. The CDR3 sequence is CASSPSGQTYEQYF. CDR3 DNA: TGCGCCAGCAGCCCTTCGGGACAGACCTACGAGCAGTACTTC.

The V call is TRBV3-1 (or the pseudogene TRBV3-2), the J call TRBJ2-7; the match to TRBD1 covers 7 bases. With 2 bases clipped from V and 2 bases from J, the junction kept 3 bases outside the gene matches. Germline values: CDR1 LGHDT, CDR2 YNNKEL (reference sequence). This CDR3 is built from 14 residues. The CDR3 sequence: CASSQRQGTYEQYF. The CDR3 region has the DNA TGTGCCAGCAGCCAACGACAGGGTACCTACGAGCAGTACTTC.

CDR3 in amino acids: CASSFHGQIYGYTF. CDR3 sequence (DNA): TGTGCCAGCAGTTTCCATGGACAAATATATGGCTACACCTTC. The rearrangement uses TRBV28 and TRBJ1-2; D is perhaps TRBD1 (5 bases). The V gene's germline CDR1 is MDHEN and CDR2 SYDVKM. The CDR3 has 14 amino acids. V shed 3 bases and J shed 5 bases, with 13 bases lying between them.

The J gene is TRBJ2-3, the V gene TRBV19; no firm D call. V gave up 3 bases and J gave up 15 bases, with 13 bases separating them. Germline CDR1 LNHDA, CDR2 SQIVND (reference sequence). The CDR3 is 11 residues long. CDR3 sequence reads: CASSMMGLIYF. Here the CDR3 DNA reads TGTGCCAGTAGTATGATGGGCCTTATATATTTT.

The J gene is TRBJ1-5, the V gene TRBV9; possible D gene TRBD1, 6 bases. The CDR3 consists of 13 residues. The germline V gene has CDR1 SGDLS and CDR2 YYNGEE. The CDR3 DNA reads TGTAAACGACAGGTCAGCGGGGGGCAGCCCCAGCATTTT. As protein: CKRQVSGGQPQHF.

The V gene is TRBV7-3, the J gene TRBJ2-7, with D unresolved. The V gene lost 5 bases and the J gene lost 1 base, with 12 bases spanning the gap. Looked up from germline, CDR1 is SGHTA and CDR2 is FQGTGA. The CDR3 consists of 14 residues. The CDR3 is CASSLYPGSYEQYF. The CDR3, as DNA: TGTGCCAGCAGCCTATATCCGGGTTCCTACGAGCAGTACTTC.

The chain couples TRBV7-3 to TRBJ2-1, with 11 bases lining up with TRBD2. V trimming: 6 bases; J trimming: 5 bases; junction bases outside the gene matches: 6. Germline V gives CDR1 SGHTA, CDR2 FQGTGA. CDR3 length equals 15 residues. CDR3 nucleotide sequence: TGTGCCAGCAGTAAGACTAGCGGGACCCACAATGAGCAGTTCTTC. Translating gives CASSKTSGTHNEQFF.

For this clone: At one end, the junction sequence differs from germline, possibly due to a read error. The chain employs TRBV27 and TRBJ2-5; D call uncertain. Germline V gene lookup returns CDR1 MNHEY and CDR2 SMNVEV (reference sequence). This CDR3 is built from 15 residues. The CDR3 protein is CTSRIKGKYQETQYF. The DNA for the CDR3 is TGTACCAGCAGGATTAAAGGGAAGTACCAAGAGACCCAGTACTTC.